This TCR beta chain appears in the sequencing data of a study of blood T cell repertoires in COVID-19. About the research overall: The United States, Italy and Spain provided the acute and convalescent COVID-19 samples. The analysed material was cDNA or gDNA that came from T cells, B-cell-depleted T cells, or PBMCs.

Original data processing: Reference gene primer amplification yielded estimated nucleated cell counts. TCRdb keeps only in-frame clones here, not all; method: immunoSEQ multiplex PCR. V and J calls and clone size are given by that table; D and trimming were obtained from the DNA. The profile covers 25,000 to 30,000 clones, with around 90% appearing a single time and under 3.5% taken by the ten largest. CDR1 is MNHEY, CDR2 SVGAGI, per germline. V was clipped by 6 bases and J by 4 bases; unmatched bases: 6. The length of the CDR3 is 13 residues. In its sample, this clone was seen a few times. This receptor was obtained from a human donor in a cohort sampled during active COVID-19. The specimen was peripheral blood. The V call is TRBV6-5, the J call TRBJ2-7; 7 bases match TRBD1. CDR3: CASRTWTGYEQYF. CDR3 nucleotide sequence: TGTGCCAGCAGGACCTGGACAGGATACGAGCAGTACTTC.